The sequence of this T cell receptor beta chain was determined in a study of human T cells and chemical hapten exposure (dated by TCRdb to the early 2020s). Study-level background: For sensitization, 2% DPC in acetone was applied to a roughly 2 cm by roughly 2 cm area of upper inner arm skin. Weekly therapeutic DPC doses were additionally applied to the scalp of patients throughout the approximately 24-week study period. Patch tests used Finn chambers with 0.01% DPC on the upper back, scored after 6 days by International Contact Dermatitis Research Group standards. Most of the patients in the cohort were female, and the cohort covered alopecia areata with under or over 50% scalp involvement, alopecia totalis and alopecia universalis. Libraries were pooled for sequencing, and variation in per-sample TCR yields was attributed mainly to small differences in library volumes within the pool. The study tracked peripheral blood TCR repertoire changes in vivo during primary and secondary sensitization to the hapten diphenylcyclopropenone (DPC) in alopecia patients. Blood samples were taken from patients before sensitization (week 0) and at 2, 6 and about 24 weeks after DPC sensitization. For TCR sequencing, blood came from 25 to 35 alopecia patients at anywhere from one to four time points (pre-sensitization, 2, 6 and 24 weeks).

Details on this clonotype: Its specific antigen is unknown. The record has no base qualities; no much larger clone is one base away.

The investigation overall reported the following: Because all patients had alopecia, a presumed autoimmune disease, the immune response of the patients might differ from that of healthy individuals. After repeated subsampling, the strength of the expansion versus patch-test correlation and the threshold at which it became significant changed. DPC sensitization did not change the number of TCRs with a frequency above 1 in 1000, and there was no evidence of changes in global repertoire structure. The number of PT1 expanded TCRs positively correlated with patch test score, significant at thresholds 8, 16 and 32 but not 4. Significantly more large CDR3 similarity clusters were formed by expanded TCRs than by pre-sensitization or healthy control sets, consistent with antigen-driven responses.

The library was generated by RACE. The listed sequencing device is NextSeq 500. During library preparation, unique molecular identifiers were attached to individual cDNA molecules so that TCRs could be counted in a quantitative, reproducible way. For every blood RNA sample, sequencing covered both the TCR alpha and TCR beta chains. The study's processing was this. A median of about 87,000 TCRs per sample was observed, with a range of about 23,224 to 690,600. The Decombinator software suite was used to annotate V, J and CDR3 in the TCR reads. To make PS versus PT1 abundance plots, every sample was subsampled to the same number of TCRs (28,000). Expanded TCRs were defined as absent before sensitization and observed at least eight times at the 2-week time point. The public reads were quality trimmed at Q25 with fastp and then assembled into clones with MiXCR by TCRdb, keeping productive beta chains. Each CDR3 protein gets just one entry, which takes the most common genes and DNA from the rows behind it. V and J calls and clone size were set by TCRdb, not the authors. This sample lists around 380,000 distinct CDR3 sequences; about 4.8% were detected once. Approximately 2.1% of the sample belongs to the ten largest clones.

This specimen's time point label, per the study, means: patch test 1, 2 weeks after DPC sensitization. The treatment or condition label of this sample denotes: therapeutic diphenylcyclopropenone sensitization with weekly scalp DPC. Blood at each patch-test visit was drawn before the patch test was applied. Patients were eligible if aged 18 to 70, diagnosed with alopecia and judged suitable for DPC therapy, and pregnant patients were excluded. Unfractionated whole blood was collected in Tempus Blood RNA tubes, and total RNA was extracted from that blood. The source is a woman aged 50 to 60 with alopecia areata. Some clones in this sample may be carry-over from other donors' samples. Sample: whole blood, taken in connection with sensitization to the hapten diphenylcyclopropenone (DPC).

CDR3 sequence: CASSPGNFGQETQYF. The bases are TGTGCCAGCTCACCAGGGAACTTTGGACAAGAGACCCAGTACTTC. The chain joins TRBV18 to TRBJ2-5, with an unclear D gene assignment. Inclusive of the bounding cysteine and phenylalanine, the CDR3 is 15 residues long. This entry keeps only the CDR3 DNA: 45 bases, framed from base 1. The CDR1 and CDR2 encoded by the germline V gene are KGHSH and LQKENI. The V and J ends are trimmed by 2 bases and 2 bases, leaving 12 bases between them.